The 20 T cell receptor beta chains reported below all come from one sample, sequenced in a study of response to subunit inactivated influenza vaccine. TCRdb processed the RT-PCR reads anew with MiXCR; each CDR3 protein has one entry. The profile shows 650,000 to 800,000 distinct CDR3 sequences, approximately 15% of them singletons. Sequenced material: PBMCs from blood, taken approximately 15 days before vaccination. These receptors were taken from a man aged 45-65 years who received an inactivated influenza vaccine.

This clonotype came up many times. Here the CDR3 DNA reads TGTGCCAGCAGCCACGGGCAGGGGAATTCACCCCTCCACTTT. Its translation is CASSHGQGNSPLHF. The chain joins TRBV3-1 to TRBJ1-6; D possibly corresponds to TRBD1 (6 bases). Germline CDR1 is LGHDT and CDR2 is YNNKEL (reference sequence). V lost 3 bases, J lost 7 bases, and 10 bases lay in between. The CDR3 is 14 residues long.

This clonotype has at least ten counts. V gene TRBV4-2 combines with J gene TRBJ2-7, with 9 bases identical to TRBD1. Germline V gene lookup returns CDR1 LGHNA and CDR2 YNFKEQ. The junction had 5 bases not matched to a gene; V was cut back by 1 base and J by 7 bases. The CDR3 extends over 14 amino acids. The CDR3 DNA reads TGTGCCAGCAGCCAAGTAGACAGGGGGGGAGAGCAGTACTTC. Amino acids: CASSQVDRGGEQYF.

This clonotype has a handful of counts. This chain connects TRBV10-3 to TRBJ2-7, with D perhaps matching TRBD2 (6 bases). Trimming left V 5 bases short and J 5 bases short, with 19 bases between. The germline V gene has CDR1 ENHRY and CDR2 SYGVKD. The CDR3 loop spans 15 amino acids. The CDR3 sequence is CAISPRLREDHEQYF. CDR3 DNA: TGTGCCATCAGTCCACGTCTGAGGGAGGACCACGAGCAGTACTTC.

Many counts were recorded for this clonotype. The chain recombines TRBV5-1 with TRBJ2-6, with D possibly being TRBD1 (6 bases). This CDR3 contains 18 residues. Germline V gene sequence: CDR1 SGHRS, CDR2 YFSETQ. Trimming took off 0 bases at V and 0 bases at J, with 13 bases between the two ends. Here the CDR3 reads CASSLAPTGDSGANVLTF. DNA for the CDR3: TGCGCCAGCAGCTTGGCCCCGACAGGTGACTCTGGGGCCAACGTCCTGACTTTC. Complete variable domain (other parts from reference TRBV5-1 and TRBJ2-6): KAGVTQTPRYLIKTRGQQVTLSCSPISGHRSVSWYQQTPGQGLQFLFEYFSETQRNKGNFPGRFSGRQFSNSRSEMNVSTLELGDSALYLCASSLAPTGDSGANVLTFGAGSRLTVL.

V is TRBV6-5 and J is TRBJ2-1, with 10 nucleotides matching TRBD2. The CDR3 extends over 17 amino acids. The germline V gene has CDR1 MNHEY and CDR2 SVGAGI. The V gene end was trimmed by 0 bases and the J gene end by 4 bases; junction bases not matched to a gene: 6. As DNA, the CDR3 is TGTGCCAGCAGTTACTCACTAGGACTAGCGGCATACAATGAGCAGTTCTTC. Protein: CASSYSLGLAAYNEQFF.

This rearrangement joins TRBV3-1 to TRBJ1-6; no reliable D call. The CDR3 has 15 amino acids. The germline V gene encodes CDR1 LGHDT and CDR2 YNNKEL (reference sequence). With 1 base removed from V and 6 bases from J, the gap between germline ends came to 10 bases. CDR3 nucleotide sequence: TGTGCCAGCAGCCAAGGCATGCCGGGTAATTCACCCCTCCACTTT. Translating gives CASSQGMPGNSPLHF.

The gene calls are TRBV7-9 and TRBJ2-1, with 9 nucleotides matching TRBD2. The length of the CDR3 is 17 residues. V shed 1 base and J 1 base; nucleotides not matched to a gene: 5. Looked up from germline, CDR1 is SEHNR and CDR2 is FQNEAQ (reference sequence). The CDR3 region has the DNA TGTGCCAGCAGCTTAGAATTAGCGGGGGATTCCTACAATGAGCAGTTCTTC. Translation gives CASSLELAGDSYNEQFF.

The rearrangement uses TRBV29-1 and TRBJ2-1; maybe TRBD1 (6 bases). V was shortened by 5 bases and J by 3 bases, with 14 bases between the two germline ends. There are 14 residues in the CDR3. The germline CDR1 and CDR2 sequences are SQVTM and ANQGSEA. The CDR3 protein is CSVPKGVDYNEQFF. CDR3 sequence (DNA): TGCAGCGTTCCTAAGGGGGTGGACTACAATGAGCAGTTCTTC.

This clonotype was detected ten times or more. This chain connects TRBV18 to TRBJ2-1, with TRBD1 matching 8 bases. This CDR3 spans 12 amino acids. The ends lost 2 bases at V and 14 bases at J; junction bases unmatched: 5. CDR1 is KGHSH, CDR2 LQKENI, per germline. CDR3 protein: CASSPGQGTKFF. The CDR3 DNA reads TGTGCCAGCTCACCAGGACAGGGTACTAAGTTCTTC.

The sample holds a few counts of this clonotype. This sequence joins TRBV6-5 and TRBJ1-1; D perhaps matches TRBD1 (6 bases). With 7 bases removed from V and 5 bases from J, the gap between germline ends came to 11 bases. The CDR3 extends over 12 amino acids. CDR1 and CDR2 from the germline V gene are MNHEY and SVGAGI. The DNA of the CDR3 is TGTGCCAGCACCACAGGGAGGACTGAAGCTTTCTTT. As protein: CASTTGRTEAFF.

V usage is TRBV3-1 and J usage is TRBJ1-2; D gene ambiguous. CDR1 LGHDT and CDR2 YNNKEL come from the germline V gene (reference sequence). The CDR3 contains 15 residues. The ends were cut back, 1 base at V and 0 bases at J, with 9 bases in the middle. In DNA, the CDR3 is TGTGCCAGCAGCCAAGTATTTACAGCTAACTATGGCTACACCTTC. Residues: CASSQVFTANYGYTF.

This sequence joins TRBV29-1 and TRBJ2-5, with D maybe TRBD1 (5 bases). Germline V lookup: CDR1 SQVTM, CDR2 ANQGSEA. Trimming took 0 bases from V and 4 from J, leaving 18 bases between them. The CDR3 is 16 residues long. The CDR3 DNA sequence: TGCAGCGTTGAAGAGGCTGTCCAGGGCGTGGGAGAGACCCAGTACTTC. Protein sequence: CSVEEAVQGVGETQYF.

V gene TRBV7-2 combines with J gene TRBJ2-5, with D maybe TRBD2 (5 bases). The CDR3 covers 13 residues. Germline V gives CDR1 SGHTA, CDR2 FQGNSA. Trimming shortened V by 5 bases and J by 7 bases, and 14 bases separated the two germline ends. The CDR3 reads CASSPGLDTTQYF. CDR3 coding DNA: TGTGCCAGCAGCCCCGGACTTGATACGACCCAGTACTTC.

This clonotype was counted a few times. The chain joins TRBV24-1 to TRBJ2-5; 8 bases align to TRBD1. The J segment lost 2 bases and the V segment lost 4 bases, leaving 5 bases of the junction unmatched. CDR3 size: 15 residues. Per germline, CDR1 KGHDR and CDR2 SFDVKD. The CDR3 bases are TGTGCCACCAGTGACCCCCACAGGGGGCAAGAGACCCAGTACTTC. This sequence encodes CATSDPHRGQETQYF.

The CDR3 DNA sequence: TGTGCCAGCAAAGTTACGGGGACAGCGAGCTCCTACGAGCAGTACTTC. Translation gives CASKVTGTASSYEQYF. The V call is TRBV28, the J call TRBJ2-7; 7 nucleotides line up with TRBD1. Germline assignment: CDR1 MDHEN and CDR2 SYDVKM. The CDR3 covers 16 residues. The ends lost 7 bases at V and 0 bases at J; junction bases unmatched: 12.

This clonotype was recorded at least ten times. The chain joins TRBV7-2 to TRBJ2-2; maybe TRBD2 (5 bases). Between the trimmed V and J ends, which lost 5 bases and 1 base, there was a span of 11 bases. The CDR3 spans 15 residues. Germline values: CDR1 SGHTA, CDR2 FQGNSA. CDR3 protein: CASSVGLVNTGELFF. As DNA, the CDR3 is TGTGCCAGCAGCGTAGGACTTGTGAACACCGGGGAGCTGTTTTTT.

This chain uses TRBV5-5 with TRBJ2-7, with unresolved D. The germline CDR1 and CDR2 sequences are SGHKS and YYEKEE (reference sequence). The CDR3 is made up of 13 amino acids. Trimming removed 6 bases at V and 0 bases at J, with 10 bases between. The DNA of the CDR3 is TGTGCCAGCAAACCTGGGGTCTCCTACGAGCAGTACTTC. As protein: CASKPGVSYEQYF.

The chain joins TRBV12-3 or TRBV12-4 to TRBJ1-2, with TRBD1 identical over 7 bases. V gave up 9 bases and J gave up 4 bases; unmatched junction bases: 14. The CDR3 spans 15 residues. DNA for the CDR3: TGTGCCAGTAGTACTCGCGCGGGACAGTCCTATGGCTACACCTTC. It yields the protein CASSTRAGQSYGYTF.

This clonotype has a handful of counts. V usage is TRBV20-1 and J usage is TRBJ2-3, with D possibly matching TRBD2 (6 bases). CDR3 size: 13 residues. Germline V gene data show CDR1 as DFQATT and CDR2 as SNEGSKA (reference sequence). V lost 5 bases to trimming and J lost 4 bases, with 13 bases between them. For the CDR3, the DNA is TGCAGTGCTCCCGGGGGTTTCGCAGATACGCAGTATTTT. It is translated as CSAPGGFADTQYF.

This chain joins TRBV11-2 and TRBJ2-1; 9 bases are a match to TRBD1. V lost 5 bases, J lost 7 bases, and 6 bases stayed unmatched. Germline assignment: CDR1 SGHAT and CDR2 FQNNGV. The CDR3 has 14 residues. The DNA of the CDR3 is TGTGCCAGCAGCACACGACAGGGGGGGAATGAGCAGTTCTTC. This gives the protein CASSTRQGGNEQFF.